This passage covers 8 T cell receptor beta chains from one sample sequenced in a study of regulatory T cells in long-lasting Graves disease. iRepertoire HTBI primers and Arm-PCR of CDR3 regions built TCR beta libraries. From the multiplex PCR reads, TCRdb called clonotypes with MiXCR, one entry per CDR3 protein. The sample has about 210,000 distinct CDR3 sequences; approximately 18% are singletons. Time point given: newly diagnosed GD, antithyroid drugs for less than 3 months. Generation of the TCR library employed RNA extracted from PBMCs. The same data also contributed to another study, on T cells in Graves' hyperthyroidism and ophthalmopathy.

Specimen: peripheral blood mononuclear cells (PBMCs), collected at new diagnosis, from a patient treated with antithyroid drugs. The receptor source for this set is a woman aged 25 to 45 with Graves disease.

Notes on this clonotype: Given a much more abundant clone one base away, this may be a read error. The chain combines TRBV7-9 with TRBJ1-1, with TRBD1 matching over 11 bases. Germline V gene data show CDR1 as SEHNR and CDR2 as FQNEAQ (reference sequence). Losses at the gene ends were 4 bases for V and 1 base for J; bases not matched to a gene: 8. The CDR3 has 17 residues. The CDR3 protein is CASSSGTGGTPNTEAFF. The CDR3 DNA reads TGTGCCAGCAGCTCCGGGACAGGGGGGACCCCGAACACTGAAGCTTTCTTT.

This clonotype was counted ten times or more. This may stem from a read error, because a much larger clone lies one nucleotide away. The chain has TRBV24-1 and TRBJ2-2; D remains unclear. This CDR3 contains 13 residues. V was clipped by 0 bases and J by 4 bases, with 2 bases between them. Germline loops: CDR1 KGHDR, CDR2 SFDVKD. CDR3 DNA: TGTGCCACCAGTGATTTGATCACCGGGGAGCTGTTTTTT. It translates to CATSDLITGELFF.

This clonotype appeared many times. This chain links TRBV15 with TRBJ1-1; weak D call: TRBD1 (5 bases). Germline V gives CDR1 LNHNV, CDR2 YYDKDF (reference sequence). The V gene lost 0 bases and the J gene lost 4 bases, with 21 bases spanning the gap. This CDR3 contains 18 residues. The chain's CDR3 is CATSRDTRGHRRGTEAFF. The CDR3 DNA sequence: TGTGCCACCAGCAGAGATACGAGGGGCCATCGACGGGGCACTGAAGCTTTCTTT. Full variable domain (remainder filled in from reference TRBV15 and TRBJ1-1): DAMVIQNPRYQVTQFGKPVTLSCSQTLNHNVMYWYQQKSSQAPKLLFHYYDKDFNNEADTPDNFQSRRPNTSFCFLDIRSPGLGDTAMYLCATSRDTRGHRRGTEAFFGQGTRLTVV.

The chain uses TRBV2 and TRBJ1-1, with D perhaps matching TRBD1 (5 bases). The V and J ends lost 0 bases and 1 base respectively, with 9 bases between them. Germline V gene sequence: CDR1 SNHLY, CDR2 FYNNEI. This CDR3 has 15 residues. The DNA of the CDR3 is TGTGCCAGCAGTGAAGCGGCAGGGCCGAACACTGAAGCTTTCTTT. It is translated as CASSEAAGPNTEAFF.

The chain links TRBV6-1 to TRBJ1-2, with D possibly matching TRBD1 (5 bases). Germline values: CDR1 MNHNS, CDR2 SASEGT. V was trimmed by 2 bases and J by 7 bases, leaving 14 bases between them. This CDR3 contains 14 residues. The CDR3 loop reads CASSELQGVGGYTF. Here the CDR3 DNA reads TGTGCCAGCAGTGAACTTCAAGGGGTTGGTGGCTACACCTTC.

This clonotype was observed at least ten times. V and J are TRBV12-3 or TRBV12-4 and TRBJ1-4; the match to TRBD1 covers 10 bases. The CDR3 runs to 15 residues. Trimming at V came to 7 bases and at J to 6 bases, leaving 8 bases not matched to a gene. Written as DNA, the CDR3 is TGTGCCAGCACTAGAGCCGGGACAGGGGATGAAAAACTGTTTTTT. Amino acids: CASTRAGTGDEKLFF.

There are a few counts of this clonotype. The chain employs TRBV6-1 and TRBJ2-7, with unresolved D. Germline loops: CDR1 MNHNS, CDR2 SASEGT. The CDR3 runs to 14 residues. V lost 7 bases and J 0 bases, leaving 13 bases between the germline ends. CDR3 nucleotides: TGTGCCAGCAAGGAGCGTACCCTCTCCTACGAGCAGTACTTC. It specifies CASKERTLSYEQYF.

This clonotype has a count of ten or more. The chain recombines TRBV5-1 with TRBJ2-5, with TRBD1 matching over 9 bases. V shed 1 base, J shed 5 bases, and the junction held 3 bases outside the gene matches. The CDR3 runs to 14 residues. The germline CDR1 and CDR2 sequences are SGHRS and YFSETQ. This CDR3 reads CASSLWTGAETQYF. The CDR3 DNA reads TGCGCCAGCAGCTTGTGGACAGGGGCCGAGACCCAGTACTTC.